The clone carrying this T cell receptor (beta chain) was seen only once. Its antigen is not identified. Amplification used 60 Vbeta primers and 13 Jbeta primers. In the original workflow: An analysis performed later counted roughly 80 million unique TCR beta chains (around 9.9 million of them shared). Clones were sequenced by immunoSEQ multiplex PCR, and TCRdb holds only the in-frame ones, with some missing. The DNA was the basis for D and trimming; V, J and clone size are from that table. The sample records about 130,000 clones, 75% to 90% being singletons. The data derive from a study of cytomegalovirus exposure and HLA in healthy donors. The study's findings and limits: Within an earlier analysis, most TCR beta V segments proved productive either about 87% or about 30% of the time.

Deletions cut 2 bases from V and 9 bases from J, with 17 bases between. The CDR3 runs 15 residues. The sample consisted of PBMCs. The chain couples TRBV23-1 to TRBJ2-1, with a tentative D call TRBD2 (6 bases). TRBV23-1 falls under the ORF class, with uncertain function. The origin of this receptor is a woman in her twenties or thirties in good health and CMV-seropositive. CDR3 loop: CASSQEGGAGGEQFF. The CDR3, as DNA: TGCGCCAGCAGTCAAGAGGGCGGGGCCGGGGGTGAGCAGTTCTTC.